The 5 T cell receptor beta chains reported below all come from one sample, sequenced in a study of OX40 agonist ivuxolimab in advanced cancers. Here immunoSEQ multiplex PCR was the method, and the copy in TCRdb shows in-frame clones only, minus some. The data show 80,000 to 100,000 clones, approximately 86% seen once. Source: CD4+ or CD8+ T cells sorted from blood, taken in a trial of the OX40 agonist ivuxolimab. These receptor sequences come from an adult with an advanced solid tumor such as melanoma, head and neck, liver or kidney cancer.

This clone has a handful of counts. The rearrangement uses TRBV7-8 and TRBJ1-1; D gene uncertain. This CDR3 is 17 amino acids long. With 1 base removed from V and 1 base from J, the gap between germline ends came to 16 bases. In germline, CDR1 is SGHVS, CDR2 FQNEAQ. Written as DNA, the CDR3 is TGTGCCAGCAGCTTAGGACGGCAGAACATAGGGAACACTGAAGCTTTCTTT. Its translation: CASSLGRQNIGNTEAFF.

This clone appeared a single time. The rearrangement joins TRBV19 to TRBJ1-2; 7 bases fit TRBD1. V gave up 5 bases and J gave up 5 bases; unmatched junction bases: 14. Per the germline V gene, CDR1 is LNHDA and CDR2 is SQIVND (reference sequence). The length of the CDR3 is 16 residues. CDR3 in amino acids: CASSLSPGQRLYGYTF. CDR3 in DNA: TGTGCCAGTAGTCTTTCCCCGGGACAGAGACTATATGGCTACACCTTC. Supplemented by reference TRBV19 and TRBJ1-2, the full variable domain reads DGGITQSPKYLFRKEGQNVTLSCEQNLNHDAMYWYRQDPGQGLRLIYYSQIVNDFQKGDIAEGYSVSREKKESFPLTVTSAQKNPTAFYLCASSLSPGQRLYGYTFGSGTRLTVV.

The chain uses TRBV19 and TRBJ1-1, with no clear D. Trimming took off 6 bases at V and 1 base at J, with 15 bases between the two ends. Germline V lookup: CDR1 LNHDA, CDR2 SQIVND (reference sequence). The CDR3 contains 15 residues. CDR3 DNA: TGTGCCAGTAGCGCCGCGTGGGTAGCGAACACTGAAGCTTTCTTT. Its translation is CASSAAWVANTEAFF.

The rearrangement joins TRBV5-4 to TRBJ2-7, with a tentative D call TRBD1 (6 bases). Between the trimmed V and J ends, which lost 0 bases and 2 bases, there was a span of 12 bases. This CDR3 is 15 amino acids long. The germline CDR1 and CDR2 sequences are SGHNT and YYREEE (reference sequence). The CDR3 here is CASSLAARGPYEQYF. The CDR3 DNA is TGTGCCAGCAGCTTGGCAGCCAGGGGTCCCTACGAGCAGTACTTC.

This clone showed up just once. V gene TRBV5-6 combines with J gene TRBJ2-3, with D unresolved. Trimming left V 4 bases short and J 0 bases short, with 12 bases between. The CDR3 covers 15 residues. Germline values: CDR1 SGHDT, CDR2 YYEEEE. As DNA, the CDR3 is TGTGCCAGCAGCCGCCTGACATCGAGCACAGATACGCAGTATTTT. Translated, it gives CASSRLTSSTDTQYF.